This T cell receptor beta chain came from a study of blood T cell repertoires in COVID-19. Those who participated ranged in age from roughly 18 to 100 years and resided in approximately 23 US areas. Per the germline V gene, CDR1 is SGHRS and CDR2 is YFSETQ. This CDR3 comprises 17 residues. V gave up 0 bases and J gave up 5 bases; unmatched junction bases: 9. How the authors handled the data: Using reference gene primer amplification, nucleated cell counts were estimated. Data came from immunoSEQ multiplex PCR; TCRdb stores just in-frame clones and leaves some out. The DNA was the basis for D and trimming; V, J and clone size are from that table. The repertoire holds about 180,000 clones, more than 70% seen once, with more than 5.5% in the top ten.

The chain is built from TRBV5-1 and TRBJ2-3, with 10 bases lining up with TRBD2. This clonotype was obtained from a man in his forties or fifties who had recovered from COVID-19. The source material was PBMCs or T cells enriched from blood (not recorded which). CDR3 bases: TGCGCCAGCAGCTTGGAAAAACTAGCGGGGCGGGGAGATACGCAGTATTTT. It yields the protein CASSLEKLAGRGDTQYF.